Each of the 5 T cell receptor beta chains below was sequenced from the same sample in a study of shared clonotypes between healthy human individuals. Only in-frame clones appear in the TCRdb table, and some are missing; sequencing was by immunoSEQ multiplex PCR. The sample yields 2 million to 2.5 million clones, approximately 95% seen once. Specimen: naive CD4+ T cells sorted from blood. The subset here: CD45RA+ positively selected. These receptors all stem from a man aged 18-30 years in good health.

This chain uses TRBV18 with TRBJ2-4; D call uncertain. The CDR3 is 14 residues long. The V gene lost 4 bases and the J gene lost 6 bases, with 13 bases spanning the gap. Germline CDR1 reads KGHSH; CDR2 reads LQKENI. The CDR3 protein is CASSLPAGLNIQYF. The CDR3 nucleotides are TGTGCCAGCTCACTTCCCGCAGGTTTAAACATTCAGTACTTC.

The gene calls are TRBV5-1 and TRBJ2-7; D call uncertain. Trimming left V 4 bases short and J 7 bases short, with 15 bases between. The V gene's germline CDR1 is SGHRS and CDR2 YFSETQ. The CDR3 extends over 13 amino acids. DNA of the CDR3: TGCGCCAGCAGCCCCCGTGGACCGTCTGAGCAGTACTTC. It translates to CASSPRGPSEQYF.

The V call is TRBV6-1, the J call TRBJ1-6, with TRBD1 as a possible D gene (6 bases). Germline V gives CDR1 MNHNS, CDR2 SASEGT. The V end lost 3 bases, the J end lost 3 bases, and 15 bases lay between the germline ends. This CDR3 is 17 amino acids long. The chain's CDR3 is CASSDYQGFDYNSPLHF. The CDR3 region has the DNA TGTGCCAGCAGTGACTACCAGGGGTTCGACTATAATTCACCCCTCCACTTT.

The chain combines TRBV5-1 with TRBJ2-7; 9 nucleotides agree with TRBD2. Germline V gives CDR1 SGHRS, CDR2 YFSETQ. The CDR3 is 14 residues long. The V segment lost 5 bases and the J segment 4 bases; nucleotides outside the gene matches: 7. The CDR3 reads CASRAGLARYEQYF. CDR3 bases: TGCGCCAGCAGGGCGGGACTAGCAAGGTACGAGCAGTACTTC.

The J gene is TRBJ2-1, the V gene TRBV4-1; D possibly uses TRBD1 or TRBD2 (5 bases each). Germline CDR1 and CDR2: MGHRA and YSYEKL. The CDR3 has 13 amino acids. V gave up 1 base and J gave up 4 bases, with 5 bases separating them. The CDR3 here is CASSQGGYNEQFF. The CDR3 bases are TGCGCCAGCAGCCAAGGGGGGTACAATGAGCAGTTCTTC.